These T cell receptor beta chains were read from a single sample in a study of OX40 agonist ivuxolimab in advanced cancers. The data were produced by immunoSEQ multiplex PCR, yet TCRdb's version contains in-frame clones alone and is incomplete. Found here are more than 65,000 clones, roughly 81% of them singletons; the top ten hold less than 5.5%. Specimen: CD4+ or CD8+ T cells sorted from blood, collected in a trial of the OX40 agonist ivuxolimab. The source is an adult with an advanced solid tumor such as melanoma, head and neck, liver or kidney cancer. The CDR3 runs from the conserved cysteine through the conserved F or W. D genes are given only for firm matches. Size is stated for part of the rows, as once, few or many counts, or as a class when the clone is expanded.

clone_size d_call j_call v_call cdr3_aa cdr3_nt
NA NA TRBJ2-5 TRBV6-5 CASSQGLARTQYF TGTGCCAGCAGTCAGGGCCTAGCTCGGACCCAGTACTTC
once NA TRBJ2-5 TRBV4-1 CASSQDPGTRLGTQYF TGCGCCAGCAGCCAAGACCCTGGGACTCGCCTAGGGACCCAGTACTTC
NA TRBD1 TRBJ2-2 TRBV6-1 CAAKSEGAGTGELFF TGTGCCGCCAAAAGCGAGGGGGCAGGGACCGGGGAGCTGTTTTTT
NA NA TRBJ1-2 TRBV6-5 CASSSINYGYTF TGTGCCAGCAGTAGTATTAACTATGGCTACACCTTC
NA NA TRBJ1-3 TRBV19 CASSIRDSGNTIYF TGTGCCAGTAGTATTAGAGACTCTGGAAACACCATATATTTT
once TRBD1 TRBJ1-2 TRBV7-9 CASSALPGQGFDLWGYTF TGTGCCAGCAGCGCCTTACCGGGACAGGGATTCGATCTATGGGGCTACACCTTC
NA NA TRBJ2-1 TRBV12-5 CASGPTTTSYNEQFF TGTGCTAGTGGCCCTACTACGACCTCCTACAATGAGCAGTTCTTC
NA NA TRBJ2-2 TRBV6-5 CASRVRGTGELFF TGTGCCAGCAGAGTCAGGGGAACCGGGGAGCTGTTTTTT
NA NA TRBJ1-1 TRBV11-1 CASANGLGAEAFF TGTGCCTCCGCTAACGGCTTGGGGGCTGAAGCTTTCTTT
NA TRBD1 TRBJ2-1 TRBV25-1 CASSGRRGLDNEQFF TGTGCCAGCAGTGGAAGAAGGGGGCTCGACAATGAGCAGTTCTTC
few NA TRBJ1-1 TRBV11-3 CASSLAVARDAFF TGTGCCAGCAGCTTAGCGGTTGCCAGGGATGCTTTCTTT
NA NA TRBJ1-1 TRBV7-8 CASSQGSQGLATEAFF TGTGCCAGCAGCCAGGGTTCCCAGGGTCTCGCCACTGAAGCTTTCTTT
NA NA TRBJ1-1 TRBV6-1 CASSEAPGANTEAFF TGTGCCAGCAGTGAAGCCCCAGGGGCGAACACTGAAGCTTTCTTT
few NA TRBJ1-1 TRBV5-1 CASSFSGGTEAFF TGCGCCAGCAGCTTCTCGGGGGGCACTGAAGCTTTCTTT
NA NA TRBJ2-7 TRBV7-2 CASSLGPGASYEQYF TGTGCCAGCAGCTTAGGGCCCGGGGCATCCTACGAGCAGTACTTC
NA TRBD1 TRBJ2-7 TRBV14 CASSLTGDLEQYF TGTGCCAGCAGCCTCACAGGGGATCTCGAGCAGTACTTC
NA NA TRBJ2-3 TRBV6-4 CASSEGGYTDTQYF TGTGCCAGCAGCGAGGGGGGTTACACAGATACGCAGTATTTT
NA TRBD1 TRBJ1-5 TRBV15 CATSIGQVYSNQPQHF TGTGCCACCAGCATAGGACAGGTCTATAGCAATCAGCCCCAGCATTTT
NA NA TRBJ2-5 TRBV4-2 CASQKWGLATEETQYF TGTGCCAGCCAAAAATGGGGGCTAGCGACGGAAGAGACCCAGTACTTC
once NA TRBJ1-1 TRBV19 CASTPSQVAEAFF TGTGCCAGTACTCCCTCCCAGGTCGCTGAAGCTTTCTTT
NA NA TRBJ1-4 TRBV5-6 CASSGTDGATNEKLFF TGTGCCAGCAGCGGAACGGACGGTGCAACTAATGAAAAACTGTTTTTT
NA TRBD2 TRBJ2-3 TRBV29-1 CSVEDHLAGVTDTQYF TGCAGCGTTGAAGATCACCTAGCGGGAGTGACAGATACGCAGTATTTT
few NA TRBJ2-7 TRBV7-2 CASSLARALGGYEQYF TGTGCCAGCAGCTTAGCGAGAGCTCTTGGGGGTTACGAGCAGTACTTC
NA TRBD2 TRBJ2-7 TRBV29-1 CSVWTSGVYEQYF TGCAGCGTCTGGACTAGCGGAGTCTACGAGCAGTACTTC
NA NA TRBJ1-2 TRBV5-1 CASSLDVGFGYTF TGCGCCAGCAGCTTGGATGTGGGTTTTGGCTACACCTTC
NA TRBD2 TRBJ2-7 TRBV5-1 CASSSRTSGGSYEQYF TGCGCCAGCAGCTCCCGAACTAGCGGGGGTTCCTACGAGCAGTACTTC
medium-sized TRBD2 TRBJ2-2 TRBV7-3 CASSRLAGNTGELFF TGTGCCAGCAGCCGACTAGCGGGGAACACCGGGGAGCTGTTTTTT
NA TRBD1 TRBJ1-1 TRBV6-1 CASSEQGGTEAFF TGTGCCAGCAGTGAACAGGGGGGCACTGAAGCTTTCTTT
NA TRBD1 TRBJ2-5 TRBV7-9 CASSLIGQGRETQYF TGTGCCAGCAGCTTAATCGGACAGGGAAGAGAGACCCAGTACTTC
few NA TRBJ1-6 TRBV15 CATSERNSPLHF TGTGCCACCAGCGAGAGGAATTCACCCCTCCACTTT
NA TRBD2 TRBJ2-3 TRBV5-4 CASSPGLAGSRGTDTQYF TGTGCCAGCAGCCCGGGACTAGCGGGAAGTAGGGGAACAGATACGCAGTATTTT
NA TRBD1 TRBJ2-7 TRBV7-3 CASSLAGTGSEQYF TGTGCCAGCAGCTTAGCCGGGACAGGGAGCGAGCAGTACTTC
NA NA TRBJ1-3 TRBV4-3 CASSQSSLSGNTIYF TGCGCCAGCAGCCAAAGCTCCCTCTCTGGAAACACCATATATTTT
NA NA TRBJ2-2 TRBV5-1 CASSLTSGARELFF TGCGCCAGCAGCTTAACTAGTGGTGCCCGGGAGCTGTTTTTT
NA NA TRBJ1-1 TRBV7-9 CASSLEVSLGAFF TGTGCCAGCAGCTTAGAAGTTTCCCTGGGGGCTTTCTTT
once TRBD1 TRBJ2-7 TRBV19 CASSPGAGQGSYEQYF TGTGCCAGTAGTCCGGGTGCGGGACAGGGTTCCTACGAGCAGTACTTC
NA NA TRBJ2-2 TRBV19 CASSIRGGTGELFF TGTGCCAGTAGTATTAGGGGGGGCACCGGGGAGCTGTTTTTT
once TRBD2 TRBJ2-3 TRBV4-1 CASSQVAGGPQYF TGCGCCAGCAGCCAAGTAGCGGGAGGTCCGCAGTATTTT
NA TRBD1 TRBJ2-7 TRBV27 CASSLYKGPKTGTYEQYF TGTGCCAGCAGTCTTTATAAGGGACCCAAGACAGGGACCTACGAGCAGTACTTC
NA NA TRBJ2-1 TRBV4-3 CASSQANEQFF TGCGCCAGCAGCCAAGCGAATGAGCAGTTCTTC
NA NA TRBJ2-5 TRBV18 CASSLLNFRETQYF TGTGCCAGCTCACTCCTGAATTTTCGCGAGACCCAGTACTTC
NA NA TRBJ1-2 TRBV19 CASRSTGTTIYGYTF TGTGCCAGTAGGAGCACCGGGACAACTATCTATGGCTACACCTTC
NA TRBD1 TRBJ1-1 TRBV11-3 CASSFGTAMNTEAFF TGTGCCAGCAGCTTTGGGACAGCTATGAACACTGAAGCTTTCTTT
few TRBD1 TRBJ2-7 TRBV2 CASRRQGNSYEQYF TGTGCCAGCAGGAGACAGGGTAACTCCTACGAGCAGTACTTC
once TRBD1 TRBJ1-4 TRBV2 CASSGGQGSEKLFF TGTGCCAGCAGTGGCGGACAGGGGAGTGAAAAACTGTTTTTT
NA TRBD2 TRBJ2-4 TRBV6-6 CASSSERGGPKNIQYF TGTGCCAGCAGTTCTGAGCGGGGGGGACCCAAAAACATTCAGTACTTC
NA TRBD1 TRBJ2-7 TRBV5-1 CASSSPYRGHGEQYF TGCGCCAGCAGCTCACCCTACAGGGGTCACGGCGAGCAGTACTTC
NA TRBD1 TRBJ2-1 TRBV5-8 CASSWDTGAPYNEQFF TGTGCCAGCAGCTGGGATACAGGGGCTCCCTACAATGAGCAGTTCTTC
NA NA TRBJ2-2 TRBV19 CASMSLAANTGELFF TGTGCCAGTATGTCGCTAGCTGCGAACACCGGGGAGCTGTTTTTT
NA NA TRBJ2-2 TRBV5-4 CASSLAEGTGELFF TGTGCCAGCAGCTTAGCCGAAGGCACCGGGGAGCTGTTTTTT
few TRBD1 TRBJ1-5 TRBV6-5 CASNKGQYSNQPQHF TGTGCCAGCAACAAGGGACAGTATAGCAATCAGCCCCAGCATTTT
NA NA TRBJ2-7 TRBV6-5 CASSYYPRDRSEEQYF TGTGCCAGCAGTTACTATCCCCGGGACCGCTCAGAGGAGCAGTACTTC
NA NA TRBJ2-5 TRBV9 CASSYGTQETQYF TGTGCCAGCAGCTACGGGACCCAAGAGACCCAGTACTTC
few NA TRBJ1-2 TRBV2 CASSEGSRGYGYTF TGTGCCAGCAGTGAAGGGAGCAGGGGCTATGGCTACACCTTC
NA NA TRBJ1-2 TRBV6-1 CASSASGVYGYTF TGTGCCAGCAGTGCATCAGGGGTCTACGGCTACACCTTC